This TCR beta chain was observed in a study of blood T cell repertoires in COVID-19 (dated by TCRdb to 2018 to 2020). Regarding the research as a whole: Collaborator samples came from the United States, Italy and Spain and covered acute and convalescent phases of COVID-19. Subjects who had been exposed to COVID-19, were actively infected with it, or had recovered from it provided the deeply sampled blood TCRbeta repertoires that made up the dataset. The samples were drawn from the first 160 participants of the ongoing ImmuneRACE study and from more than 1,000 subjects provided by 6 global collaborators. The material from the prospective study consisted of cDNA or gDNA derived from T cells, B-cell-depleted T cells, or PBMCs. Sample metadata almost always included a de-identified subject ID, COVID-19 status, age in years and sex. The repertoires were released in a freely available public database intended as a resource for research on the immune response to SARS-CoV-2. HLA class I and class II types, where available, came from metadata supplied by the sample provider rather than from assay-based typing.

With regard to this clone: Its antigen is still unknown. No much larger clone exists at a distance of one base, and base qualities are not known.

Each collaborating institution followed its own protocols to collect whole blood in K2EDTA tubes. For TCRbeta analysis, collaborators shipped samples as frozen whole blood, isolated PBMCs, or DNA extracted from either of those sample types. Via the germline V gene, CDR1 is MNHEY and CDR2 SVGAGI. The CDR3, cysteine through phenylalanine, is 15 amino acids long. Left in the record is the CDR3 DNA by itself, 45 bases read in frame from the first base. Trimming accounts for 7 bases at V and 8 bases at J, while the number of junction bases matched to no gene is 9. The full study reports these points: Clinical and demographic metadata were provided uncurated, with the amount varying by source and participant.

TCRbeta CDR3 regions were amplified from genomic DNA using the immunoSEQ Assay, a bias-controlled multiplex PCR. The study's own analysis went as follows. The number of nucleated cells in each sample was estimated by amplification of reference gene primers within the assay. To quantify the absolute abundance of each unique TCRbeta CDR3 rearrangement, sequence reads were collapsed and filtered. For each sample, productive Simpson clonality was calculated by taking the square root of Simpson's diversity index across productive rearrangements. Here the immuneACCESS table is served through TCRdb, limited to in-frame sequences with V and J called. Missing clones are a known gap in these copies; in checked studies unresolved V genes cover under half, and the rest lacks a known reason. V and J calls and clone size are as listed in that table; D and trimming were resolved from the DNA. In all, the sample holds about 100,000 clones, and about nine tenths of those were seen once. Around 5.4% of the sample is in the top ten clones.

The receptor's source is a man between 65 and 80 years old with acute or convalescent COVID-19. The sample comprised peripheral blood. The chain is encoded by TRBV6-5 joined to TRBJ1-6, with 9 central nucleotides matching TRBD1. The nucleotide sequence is TGTGCCAGCATACCGGACAGGGGTCGGGATTCACCCCTCCACTTT. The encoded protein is CASIPDRGRDSPLHF.